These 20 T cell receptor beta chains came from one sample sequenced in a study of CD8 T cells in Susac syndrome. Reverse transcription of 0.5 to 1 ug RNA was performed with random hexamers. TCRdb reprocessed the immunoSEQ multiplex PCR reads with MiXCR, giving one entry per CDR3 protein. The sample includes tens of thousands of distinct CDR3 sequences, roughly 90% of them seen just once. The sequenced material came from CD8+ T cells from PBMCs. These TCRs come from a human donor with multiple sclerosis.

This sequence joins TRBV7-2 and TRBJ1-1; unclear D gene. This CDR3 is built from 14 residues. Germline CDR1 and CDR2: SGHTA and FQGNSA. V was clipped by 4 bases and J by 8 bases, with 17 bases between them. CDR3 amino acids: CASSSLYLPPEAFF. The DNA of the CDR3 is TGTGCCAGCAGCTCCCTCTACCTTCCACCCGAAGCTTTCTTT.

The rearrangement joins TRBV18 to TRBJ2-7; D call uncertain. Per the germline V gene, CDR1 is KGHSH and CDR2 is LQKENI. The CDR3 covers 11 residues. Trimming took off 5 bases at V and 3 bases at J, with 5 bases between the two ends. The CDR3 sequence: CASSTDYEQYF. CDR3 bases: TGTGCCAGCTCAACCGACTACGAGCAGTACTTC.

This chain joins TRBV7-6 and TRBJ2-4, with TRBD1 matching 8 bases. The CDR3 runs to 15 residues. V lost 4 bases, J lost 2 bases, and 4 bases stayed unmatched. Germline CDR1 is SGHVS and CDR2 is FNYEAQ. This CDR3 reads CASSSGQGTKNIQYF. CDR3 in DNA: TGTGCCAGCAGCTCCGGACAGGGAACCAAAAACATTCAGTACTTC.

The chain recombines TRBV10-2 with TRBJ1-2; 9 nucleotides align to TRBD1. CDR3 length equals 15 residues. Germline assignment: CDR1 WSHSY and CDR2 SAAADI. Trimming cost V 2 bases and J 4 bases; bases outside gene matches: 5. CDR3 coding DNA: TGCGCCAGCAGTGAGGCCCAGGGACAGGGCTATGGCTACACCTTC. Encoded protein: CASSEAQGQGYGYTF.

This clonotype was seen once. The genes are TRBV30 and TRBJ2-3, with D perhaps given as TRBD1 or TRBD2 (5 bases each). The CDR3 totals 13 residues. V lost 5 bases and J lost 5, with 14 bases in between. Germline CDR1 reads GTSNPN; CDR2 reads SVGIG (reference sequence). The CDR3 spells CAWESWDGDTQYF. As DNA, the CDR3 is TGTGCCTGGGAGTCCTGGGACGGAGATACGCAGTATTTT.

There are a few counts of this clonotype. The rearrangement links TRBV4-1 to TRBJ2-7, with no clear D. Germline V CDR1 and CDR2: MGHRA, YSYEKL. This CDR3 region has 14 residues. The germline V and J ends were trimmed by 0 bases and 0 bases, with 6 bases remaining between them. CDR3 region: CASSQDSSSYEQYF. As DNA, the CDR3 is TGCGCCAGCAGCCAAGATTCTAGCTCCTACGAGCAGTACTTC.

CDR3 protein: CASSLDASSYNEQFF. For the CDR3, the DNA is TGTGCCAGCAGCCTGGACGCGAGCTCCTACAATGAGCAGTTCTTC. The chain is built from TRBV6-5 and TRBJ2-1; D is ambiguous. The CDR3 totals 15 residues. V lost 6 bases, J lost 0 bases, and 12 bases lay in between. The germline V gene encodes CDR1 MNHEY and CDR2 SVGAGI.

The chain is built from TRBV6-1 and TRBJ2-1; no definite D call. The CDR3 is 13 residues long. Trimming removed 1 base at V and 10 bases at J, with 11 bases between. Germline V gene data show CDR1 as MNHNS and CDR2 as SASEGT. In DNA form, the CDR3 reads TGTGCCAGCAGTGAAGGCCCCTCAAAAGAGCAGTTCTTC. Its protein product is CASSEGPSKEQFF.

CDR3 protein: CASKGVFGNQPQHF. CDR3 bases: TGTGCCAGCAAGGGGGTATTCGGCAATCAGCCCCAGCATTTT. This sequence joins TRBV6-1 and TRBJ1-5; D may be TRBD1 (6 bases). There are 14 residues in the CDR3. Germline V gene lookup returns CDR1 MNHNS and CDR2 SASEGT. V was cut by 7 bases and J by 2 bases, with 12 bases left in between.

This CDR3 reads CASSLAYPQSPDTQYF. Here the CDR3 DNA reads TGTGCCAGCAGCTTAGCTTATCCTCAGTCCCCAGATACGCAGTATTTT. The chain carries TRBV7-8 and TRBJ2-3; D is unclear. The V gene's germline CDR1 is SGHVS and CDR2 FQNEAQ. Trimming stripped 0 bases from V and 4 bases from J, with 14 bases between. The CDR3 spans 16 residues.

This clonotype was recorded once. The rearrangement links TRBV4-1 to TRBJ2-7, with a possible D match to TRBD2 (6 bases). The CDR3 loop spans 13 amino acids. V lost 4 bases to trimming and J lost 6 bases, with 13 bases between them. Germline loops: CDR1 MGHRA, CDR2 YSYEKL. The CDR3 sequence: CASSPREVREQYF. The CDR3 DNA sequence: TGCGCCAGCAGCCCCAGGGAGGTACGCGAGCAGTACTTC.

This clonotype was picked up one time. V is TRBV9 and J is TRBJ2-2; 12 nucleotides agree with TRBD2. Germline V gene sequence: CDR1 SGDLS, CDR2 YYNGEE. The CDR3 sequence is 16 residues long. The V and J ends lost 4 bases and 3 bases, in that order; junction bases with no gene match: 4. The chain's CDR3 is CASSLRLAGDTGELFF. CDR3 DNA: TGTGCCAGCAGCCTAAGACTAGCGGGAGACACCGGGGAGCTGTTTTTT.

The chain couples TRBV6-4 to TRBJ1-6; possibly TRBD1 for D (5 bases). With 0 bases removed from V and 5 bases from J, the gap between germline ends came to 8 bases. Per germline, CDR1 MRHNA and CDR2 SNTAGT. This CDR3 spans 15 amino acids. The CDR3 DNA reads TGTGCCAGCAGTGACTCGGCGGGGGATAATTCACCCCTCCACTTT. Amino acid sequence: CASSDSAGDNSPLHF.

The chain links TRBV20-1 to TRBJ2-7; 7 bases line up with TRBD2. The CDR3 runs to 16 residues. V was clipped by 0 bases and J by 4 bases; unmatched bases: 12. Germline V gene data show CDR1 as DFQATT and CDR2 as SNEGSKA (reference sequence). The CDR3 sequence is CSARDVFAGDIYEQYF. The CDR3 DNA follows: TGCAGTGCTAGAGATGTCTTCGCGGGAGACATATACGAGCAGTACTTC.

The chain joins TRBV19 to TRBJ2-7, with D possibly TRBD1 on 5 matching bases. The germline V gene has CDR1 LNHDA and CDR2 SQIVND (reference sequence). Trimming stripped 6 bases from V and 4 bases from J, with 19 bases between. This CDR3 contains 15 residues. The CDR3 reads CASSLGWTNRYEQYF. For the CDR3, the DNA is TGTGCCAGTAGCTTGGGATGGACAAACCGGTACGAGCAGTACTTC.

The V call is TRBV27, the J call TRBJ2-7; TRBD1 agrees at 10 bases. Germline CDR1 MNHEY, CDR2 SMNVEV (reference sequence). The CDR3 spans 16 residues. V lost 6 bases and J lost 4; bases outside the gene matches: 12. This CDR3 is CASSLTPGQGSYEQYF. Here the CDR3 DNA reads TGTGCCAGCAGCCTCACACCGGGACAGGGGTCGTACGAGCAGTACTTC.

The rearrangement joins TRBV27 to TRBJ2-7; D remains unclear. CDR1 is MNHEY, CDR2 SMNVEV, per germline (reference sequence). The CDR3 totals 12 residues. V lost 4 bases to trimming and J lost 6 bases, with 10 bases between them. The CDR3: CASSSRAAEQYF. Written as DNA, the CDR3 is TGTGCCAGCAGTTCCCGGGCGGCCGAGCAGTACTTC.

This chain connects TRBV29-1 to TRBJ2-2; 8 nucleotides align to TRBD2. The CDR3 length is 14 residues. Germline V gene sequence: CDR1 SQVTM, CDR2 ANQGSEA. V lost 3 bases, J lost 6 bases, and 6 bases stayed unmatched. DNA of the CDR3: TGCAGCGTTGATCCGGGACTAGTTCCCGGGGAGCTGTTTTTT. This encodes CSVDPGLVPGELFF.

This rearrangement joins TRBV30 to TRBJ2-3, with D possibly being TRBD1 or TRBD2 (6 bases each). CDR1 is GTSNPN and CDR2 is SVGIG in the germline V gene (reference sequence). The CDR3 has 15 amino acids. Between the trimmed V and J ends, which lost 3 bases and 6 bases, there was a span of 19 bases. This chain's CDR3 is CAWRGGRTDLDTQYF. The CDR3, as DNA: TGTGCCTGGAGGGGAGGAAGGACAGATCTTGATACGCAGTATTTT.

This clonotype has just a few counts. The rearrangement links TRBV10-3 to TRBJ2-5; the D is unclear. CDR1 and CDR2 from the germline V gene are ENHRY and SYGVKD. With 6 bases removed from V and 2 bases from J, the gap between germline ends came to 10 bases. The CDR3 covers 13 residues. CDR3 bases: TGTGCCATCAGAACCGATGGGCAAGAGACCCAGTACTTC. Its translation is CAIRTDGQETQYF.